These 11 T cell receptor beta chains share one sample of origin, sequenced in a study of naive and memory T cell subsets. The beta constant-region primer was an equimolar mix of two oligonucleotides covering TRBC1 and TRBC2. MiXCR was run by TCRdb on the UMI-ligation and nested PCR reads, yielding one entry per CDR3 protein. Here the sample spans about 85,000 distinct CDR3 sequences, around 12% being singletons. The sequencing sample was made of central memory CD4+ T cells from blood. Receptor source: a human donor in good health.

The chain carries TRBV19 and TRBJ2-3, with 9 positions matching TRBD2. J was trimmed by 1 base and V by 5 bases; bases with no gene match: 10. Germline CDR1 reads LNHDA; CDR2 reads SQIVND (reference sequence). The CDR3 totals 17 residues. CDR3 amino acids: CASSGREGRHRTDTQYF. The CDR3 coding sequence is TGTGCCAGTAGTGGGCGGGAGGGCCGGCATCGCACAGATACGCAGTATTTT.

V is TRBV7-3 and J is TRBJ1-6; D gene uncertain. With 5 bases removed from V and 7 bases from J, the gap between germline ends came to 12 bases. Germline V gives CDR1 SGHTA, CDR2 FQGTGA. The CDR3 extends over 14 amino acids. The CDR3 sequence: CASSAGMLNSPLHF. The CDR3 bases are TGTGCCAGCAGCGCCGGGATGCTGAATTCACCCCTCCACTTT. The full variable domain, completed using reference TRBV7-3 and TRBJ1-6, is GAGVSQTPSNKVTEKGKYVELRCDPISGHTALYWYRQSLGQGPEFLIYFQGTGAADDSGLPNDRFFAVRPEGSVSTLKIQRTERGDSAVYLCASSAGMLNSPLHFGNGTRLTVT.

The V call is TRBV2, the J call TRBJ2-4, with 8 positions matching TRBD2. This CDR3 spans 14 amino acids. J gave up 7 bases and V 4 bases, and 6 bases lay outside the gene matches. Germline-derived CDR1 and CDR2 are SNHLY and FYNNEI. The CDR3 loop is CASSAGGERNIQYF. For the CDR3, the DNA is TGTGCCAGCAGTGCCGGGGGGGAGCGGAACATTCAGTACTTC.

This clonotype was counted at least ten times. V gene TRBV6-5 combines with J gene TRBJ2-3; D is uncertain. Between the trimmed V and J ends, which lost 8 bases and 6 bases, there was a span of 15 bases. The CDR3 spans 13 residues. The germline V gene encodes CDR1 MNHEY and CDR2 SVGAGI. The chain's CDR3 is CASQLLVRDTQYF. The CDR3 coding sequence is TGTGCCAGCCAACTGCTTGTCCGCGATACGCAGTATTTT.

There are many counts of this clonotype. The J gene is TRBJ2-5, the V gene TRBV6-6; 7 bases fit TRBD1. The germline gives CDR1 MNHNY, CDR2 SVGAGI (reference sequence). The CDR3 is 15 amino acids. With 5 bases clipped from V and 3 bases from J, the junction kept 9 bases outside the gene matches. The CDR3 nucleotides are TGTGCCAGCAGTGTATCCGGGACAGACAAAGAGACCCAGTACTTC. It is translated as CASSVSGTDKETQYF.

The chain recombines TRBV5-1 with TRBJ1-2; 8 bases are shared with TRBD1. The CDR3 consists of 14 residues. CDR1 is SGHRS, CDR2 YFSETQ, per germline. After removal of 4 bases from V and 1 base from J, the junction contained 3 bases not matched to a gene. The chain's CDR3 is CASSAGQGNYGYTF. CDR3 coding DNA: TGCGCCAGCAGCGCAGGACAGGGTAACTATGGCTACACCTTC.

The chain employs TRBV3-1 and TRBJ1-5; D is possibly TRBD1 (6 bases). The V end was cut by 5 bases, the J end by 7 bases, with 21 bases between. There are 16 residues in the CDR3. CDR1 is LGHDT, CDR2 YNNKEL, per germline (reference sequence). The DNA for the CDR3 is TGTGCCAGCAGCGCAAGCGGCAGACACGGGGGCCAGCCCCAGCATTTT. Translation gives CASSASGRHGGQPQHF.

The J gene is TRBJ2-2, the V gene TRBV9; 10 bases align to TRBD1. The germline V gene encodes CDR1 SGDLS and CDR2 YYNGEE. The CDR3 extends over 16 amino acids. V lost 2 bases and J lost 7; bases outside the gene matches: 8. This chain's CDR3 is CASSVESTGGHGELFF. CDR3 DNA sequence: TGTGCCAGCAGCGTTGAATCGACAGGGGGCCACGGGGAGCTGTTTTTT.

This clonotype was seen only a few times. The chain is built from TRBV12-3 or TRBV12-4 and TRBJ2-3; 11 bases map to TRBD2. V lost 6 bases, J lost 11 bases, and 7 bases stayed unmatched. The CDR3 extends over 13 amino acids. The CDR3 sequence: CASRPTSGSKQYF. The CDR3, as DNA: TGTGCCAGCAGACCAACTAGCGGGAGCAAGCAGTATTTT.

The chain employs TRBV5-1 and TRBJ2-7; TRBD1 is a possible D gene (6 bases). Germline V gives CDR1 SGHRS, CDR2 YFSETQ. Deletions cut 4 bases from V and 1 base from J, with 9 bases between. The CDR3 consists of 13 residues. In nucleotides, the CDR3 is TGCGCCAGCAGCACCGGACAGTCCTACGAGCAGTACTTC. Its protein is CASSTGQSYEQYF.

This clonotype appeared many times. V usage is TRBV20-1 and J usage is TRBJ2-1, with 7 positions matching TRBD2. V lost 0 bases, J lost 2 bases, and 7 bases stayed unmatched. The V gene's germline CDR1 is DFQATT and CDR2 SNEGSKA (reference sequence). The CDR3 is 16 residues long. The CDR3 loop is CSAREASGAPYNEQFF. The CDR3 DNA follows: TGCAGTGCTAGAGAGGCTAGCGGAGCGCCCTACAATGAGCAGTTCTTC.